This is a list of T cell receptor beta chains from one sample in a study of PD-L1 blockade in urothelial cancer. The table came from immunoSEQ multiplex PCR; TCRdb's copy has only in-frame clones and leaves some out. Of tens of thousands of clones in the sample, roughly 84% are singletons; the top ten hold 9.2%. The source material was PBMCs, sampled around atezolizumab (anti-PD-L1) treatment. Every receptor here comes from a woman between 65 and 79 years old with urothelial cancer. Both conserved end residues are part of each CDR3. Each record gives: D gene, J gene, clone size, V gene, CDR3 protein, CDR3 DNA. D genes are given only for firm matches. A clone size is listed for some rows: how often the clone was seen (once, few, many), or a class if it is expanded.

d_gene: TRBD2
j_gene: TRBJ2-1
abundance: -
v_gene: TRBV7-8
CDR3aa: CASRGTSGGAGEQFF
CDR3nt: TGTGCCAGCAGGGGAACTAGCGGGGGGGCGGGTGAGCAGTTCTTC

d_gene: -
j_gene: TRBJ2-7
abundance: -
v_gene: TRBV4-1
CDR3aa: CASSQDRLVLTGEQYF
CDR3nt: TGCGCCAGCAGCCAAGATCGCCTGGTTCTAACGGGGGAGCAGTACTTC

d_gene: TRBD2
j_gene: TRBJ2-1
abundance: -
v_gene: TRBV5-4
CDR3aa: CASSLSGNYNEQFF
CDR3nt: TGTGCCAGCAGCTTAAGCGGGAATTACAATGAGCAGTTCTTC

d_gene: TRBD1
j_gene: TRBJ1-1
abundance: -
v_gene: TRBV27
CDR3aa: CASSPRQGGGSEAFF
CDR3nt: TGTGCCAGCAGTCCGCGACAGGGTGGGGGGTCTGAAGCTTTCTTT

d_gene: TRBD1
j_gene: TRBJ2-2
abundance: -
v_gene: TRBV19
CDR3aa: CASTTLGTGGTNTGELFF
CDR3nt: TGTGCCAGTACCACATTAGGGACAGGGGGTACGAACACCGGGGAGCTGTTTTTT

d_gene: -
j_gene: TRBJ2-3
abundance: once
v_gene: TRBV4-3
CDR3aa: CASSSTRGGRADTQYF
CDR3nt: TGCGCCAGCAGCAGCACGAGGGGGGGCCGGGCAGATACGCAGTATTTT

d_gene: TRBD1
j_gene: TRBJ2-7
abundance: -
v_gene: TRBV4-1
CDR3aa: CASSQGTGDLYEQYF
CDR3nt: TGCGCCAGCAGCCAAGGGACAGGGGACCTCTACGAGCAGTACTTC

d_gene: TRBD1
j_gene: TRBJ2-7
abundance: -
v_gene: TRBV6-5
CDR3aa: CASSFTGTETAYEQYF
CDR3nt: TGTGCCAGCAGTTTTACCGGGACAGAGACAGCCTACGAGCAGTACTTC

d_gene: -
j_gene: TRBJ2-3
abundance: -
v_gene: TRBV7-2
CDR3aa: CASSLGPPDTQYF
CDR3nt: TGTGCCAGCAGCTTGGGCCCCCCAGATACGCAGTATTTT

d_gene: TRBD2
j_gene: TRBJ2-7
abundance: once
v_gene: TRBV2
CDR3aa: CASGGEGYEQYF
CDR3nt: TGTGCCAGCGGGGGGGAGGGATACGAGCAGTACTTC

d_gene: -
j_gene: TRBJ1-2
abundance: -
v_gene: TRBV7-9
CDR3aa: CASSTRHPYGYTF
CDR3nt: TGTGCCAGCAGCACCCGACATCCCTATGGCTACACCTTC

d_gene: -
j_gene: TRBJ2-5
abundance: -
v_gene: TRBV4-1
CDR3aa: CASSLAAPGETQYF
CDR3nt: TGCGCCAGCAGCCTGGCGGCCCCTGGAGAGACCCAGTACTTC

d_gene: -
j_gene: TRBJ1-5
abundance: -
v_gene: TRBV30
CDR3aa: CAWPRGARPQGERQPQHF
CDR3nt: TGTGCCTGGCCCCGGGGGGCGCGACCACAGGGCGAGAGGCAGCCCCAGCATTTT

d_gene: -
j_gene: TRBJ1-2
abundance: -
v_gene: TRBV5-3
CDR3aa: CARPRGRKSNGYTF
CDR3nt: TGTGCCAGACCGCGGGGGCGCAAAAGCAATGGCTACACCTTC

d_gene: TRBD2
j_gene: TRBJ2-2
abundance: -
v_gene: TRBV2
CDR3aa: CASSEAGLAGTGELFF
CDR3nt: TGTGCCAGCAGTGAAGCCGGACTAGCGGGAACCGGGGAGCTGTTTTTT

d_gene: -
j_gene: TRBJ2-7
abundance: -
v_gene: TRBV27
CDR3aa: CASSTFGGYEQYF
CDR3nt: TGTGCCAGCAGCACGTTCGGGGGATACGAGCAGTACTTC

d_gene: TRBD2
j_gene: TRBJ2-2
abundance: few
v_gene: TRBV28
CDR3aa: CASSRGTSAGTGELFF
CDR3nt: TGTGCCAGCAGCCGAGGGACTAGCGCGGGCACCGGGGAGCTGTTTTTT

d_gene: TRBD2
j_gene: TRBJ2-2
abundance: -
v_gene: TRBV15
CDR3aa: CATSINSGSDTGELFF
CDR3nt: TGTGCCACCAGCATAAATAGCGGGAGCGACACCGGGGAGCTGTTTTTT

d_gene: TRBD1
j_gene: TRBJ1-1
abundance: -
v_gene: TRBV28
CDR3aa: CASFRQGGMDTEAFF
CDR3nt: TGTGCCAGCTTCAGACAGGGGGGGATGGACACTGAAGCTTTCTTT

d_gene: -
j_gene: TRBJ1-6
abundance: -
v_gene: TRBV5-3
CDR3aa: CARSWYGVGAGNSPLHF
CDR3nt: TGTGCCAGAAGCTGGTATGGTGTAGGGGCTGGGAATTCACCCCTCCACTTT

d_gene: TRBD2
j_gene: TRBJ2-5
abundance: -
v_gene: TRBV4-2
CDR3aa: CASSQGARGGEWRETQYF
CDR3nt: TGTGCCAGCAGCCAGGGTGCGCGGGGGGGGGAATGGCGGGAGACCCAGTACTTC

d_gene: -
j_gene: TRBJ2-3
abundance: -
v_gene: TRBV5-1
CDR3aa: CASSDLKLVSTDTQYF
CDR3nt: TGCGCCAGCAGCGACCTCAAACTAGTGAGCACAGATACGCAGTATTTT

d_gene: -
j_gene: TRBJ2-6
abundance: -
v_gene: TRBV6-1
CDR3aa: CASSEGRISGANVLTF
CDR3nt: TGTGCCAGCAGTGAAGGGAGGATCTCTGGGGCCAACGTCCTGACTTTC

d_gene: TRBD2
j_gene: TRBJ2-3
abundance: -
v_gene: TRBV27
CDR3aa: CASRLAGVGTDTQYF
CDR3nt: TGTGCCAGCAGACTAGCGGGAGTGGGGACAGATACGCAGTATTTT

d_gene: TRBD1
j_gene: TRBJ1-2
abundance: -
v_gene: TRBV7-2
CDR3aa: CASRVWGQGADYGYTF
CDR3nt: TGTGCCAGCCGGGTGTGGGGACAGGGGGCCGACTATGGCTACACCTTC

d_gene: -
j_gene: TRBJ2-7
abundance: -
v_gene: TRBV18
CDR3aa: CASSPPSPGEQYF
CDR3nt: TGTGCCAGCTCACCACCCTCGCCGGGTGAGCAGTACTTC

d_gene: TRBD2
j_gene: TRBJ2-1
abundance: once
v_gene: TRBV6-1
CDR3aa: CASSSGLAGKDEQFF
CDR3nt: TGTGCCAGCAGCTCCGGACTAGCGGGAAAAGATGAGCAGTTCTTC

d_gene: -
j_gene: TRBJ2-2
abundance: -
v_gene: TRBV21-1
CDR3aa: CASRSPSTGQGNTGELFF
CDR3nt: TGTGCCAGCAGGAGTCCTTCCACGGGACAGGGGAACACCGGGGAGCTGTTTTTT

d_gene: -
j_gene: TRBJ2-7
abundance: -
v_gene: TRBV27
CDR3aa: CASSSRLGTYEQYF
CDR3nt: TGTGCCAGCAGTTCTCGACTAGGAACCTACGAGCAGTACTTC

d_gene: TRBD1
j_gene: TRBJ2-7
abundance: -
v_gene: TRBV29-1
CDR3aa: CSVARTGGTYEQYF
CDR3nt: TGCAGCGTTGCCCGGACAGGGGGCACCTACGAGCAGTACTTC

d_gene: -
j_gene: TRBJ2-5
abundance: once
v_gene: TRBV5-6
CDR3aa: CASSLAAGAQETQYF
CDR3nt: TGTGCCAGCAGCTTGGCGGCAGGGGCCCAAGAGACCCAGTACTTC

d_gene: -
j_gene: TRBJ1-1
abundance: -
v_gene: TRBV27
CDR3aa: CASSPSPQGQAFF
CDR3nt: TGTGCCAGCAGTCCTTCGCCCCAGGGGCAAGCTTTCTTT

d_gene: -
j_gene: TRBJ2-5
abundance: -
v_gene: TRBV9
CDR3aa: CASSVVGGYQETQYF
CDR3nt: TGTGCCAGCAGCGTAGTTGGGGGCTACCAAGAGACCCAGTACTTC

d_gene: TRBD1
j_gene: TRBJ2-7
abundance: -
v_gene: TRBV9
CDR3aa: CASSVGQGVEQYF
CDR3nt: TGTGCCAGCAGCGTGGGTCAGGGGGTCGAGCAGTACTTC

d_gene: -
j_gene: TRBJ2-5
abundance: -
v_gene: TRBV18
CDR3aa: CASSPLIPGETQYF
CDR3nt: TGTGCCAGCTCACCACTAATCCCCGGAGAGACCCAGTACTTC

d_gene: TRBD1
j_gene: TRBJ2-1
abundance: -
v_gene: TRBV5-1
CDR3aa: CASSLTQGGYNEQFF
CDR3nt: TGCGCCAGCAGCTTGACACAGGGGGGATACAATGAGCAGTTCTTC

d_gene: -
j_gene: TRBJ2-1
abundance: once
v_gene: TRBV19
CDR3aa: CASSSQGGSYNEQFF
CDR3nt: TGTGCCAGTAGTAGCCAGGGTGGCTCCTACAATGAGCAGTTCTTC

d_gene: TRBD1
j_gene: TRBJ1-1
abundance: -
v_gene: TRBV5-1
CDR3aa: CASSLGDRVDTEAFF
CDR3nt: TGCGCCAGCAGCTTGGGGGACAGGGTTGACACTGAAGCTTTCTTT

d_gene: -
j_gene: TRBJ1-5
abundance: -
v_gene: TRBV5-6
CDR3aa: CASSLAGRRNQPQHF
CDR3nt: TGTGCCAGCAGCTTGGCAGGGAGGCGCAATCAGCCCCAGCATTTT

d_gene: TRBD2
j_gene: TRBJ2-5
abundance: -
v_gene: TRBV29-1
CDR3aa: CSVWTSGETQYF
CDR3nt: TGCAGCGTTTGGACTAGCGGAGAGACCCAGTACTTC

d_gene: TRBD1
j_gene: TRBJ1-6
abundance: -
v_gene: TRBV15
CDR3aa: CATSRDRGQGNSPLHF
CDR3nt: TGTGCCACCAGCAGAGATAGGGGACAGGGAAATTCACCCCTCCACTTT

d_gene: TRBD1
j_gene: TRBJ1-3
abundance: -
v_gene: TRBV6-1
CDR3aa: CASSDSPGTGGNTIYF
CDR3nt: TGTGCCAGCAGTGATTCCCCCGGGACAGGGGGAAACACCATATATTTT

d_gene: TRBD2
j_gene: TRBJ2-5
abundance: once
v_gene: TRBV7-2
CDR3aa: CASSSRGTSNLYQETQYF
CDR3nt: TGTGCCAGCAGCTCTAGGGGGACTAGCAACCTGTACCAAGAGACCCAGTACTTC

d_gene: TRBD2
j_gene: TRBJ2-2
abundance: -
v_gene: TRBV30
CDR3aa: CAWHPGLAGSGELFF
CDR3nt: TGTGCCTGGCACCCGGGACTAGCGGGATCCGGGGAGCTGTTTTTT

d_gene: TRBD1
j_gene: TRBJ1-5
abundance: -
v_gene: TRBV7-9
CDR3aa: CASRTGDGPQHF
CDR3nt: TGTGCCAGCAGGACAGGGGATGGGCCCCAGCATTTT

d_gene: TRBD1
j_gene: TRBJ1-2
abundance: -
v_gene: TRBV15
CDR3aa: CATSRDPGQGYGYTF
CDR3nt: TGTGCCACCAGCAGAGATCCGGGACAGGGGTATGGCTACACCTTC

d_gene: TRBD2
j_gene: TRBJ2-3
abundance: -
v_gene: TRBV5-4
CDR3aa: CASSPPGGGSATDTQYF
CDR3nt: TGTGCCAGCAGCCCCCCGGGGGGGGGCTCTGCAACAGATACGCAGTATTTT

d_gene: -
j_gene: TRBJ1-1
abundance: -
v_gene: TRBV25-1
CDR3aa: CASSENRIYTEAFF
CDR3nt: TGTGCCAGCAGTGAAAACAGGATCTACACTGAAGCTTTCTTT

d_gene: -
j_gene: TRBJ2-2
abundance: -
v_gene: TRBV19
CDR3aa: CASSAVASNTGELFF
CDR3nt: TGTGCCAGTAGTGCCGTTGCGTCGAACACCGGGGAGCTGTTTTTT

d_gene: TRBD1
j_gene: TRBJ2-1
abundance: -
v_gene: TRBV13
CDR3aa: CASRQLKDRETYNEQFF
CDR3nt: TGTGCCAGCAGACAATTAAAGGACAGGGAGACCTACAATGAGCAGTTCTTC